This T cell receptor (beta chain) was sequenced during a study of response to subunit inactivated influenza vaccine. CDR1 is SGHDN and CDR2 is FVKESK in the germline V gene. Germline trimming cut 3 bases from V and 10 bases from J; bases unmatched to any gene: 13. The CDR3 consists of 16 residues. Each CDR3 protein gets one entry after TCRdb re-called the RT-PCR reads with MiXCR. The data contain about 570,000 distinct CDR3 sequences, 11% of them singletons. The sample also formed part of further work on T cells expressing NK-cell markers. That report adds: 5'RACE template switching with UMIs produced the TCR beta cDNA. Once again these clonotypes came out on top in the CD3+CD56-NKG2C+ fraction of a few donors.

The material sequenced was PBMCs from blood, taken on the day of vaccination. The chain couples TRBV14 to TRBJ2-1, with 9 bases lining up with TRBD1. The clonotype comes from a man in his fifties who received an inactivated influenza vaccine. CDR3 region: CASSQNRGLGQAEQFF. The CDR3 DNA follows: TGTGCCAGCAGCCAGAACAGGGGGCTAGGCCAAGCGGAGCAGTTCTTC.